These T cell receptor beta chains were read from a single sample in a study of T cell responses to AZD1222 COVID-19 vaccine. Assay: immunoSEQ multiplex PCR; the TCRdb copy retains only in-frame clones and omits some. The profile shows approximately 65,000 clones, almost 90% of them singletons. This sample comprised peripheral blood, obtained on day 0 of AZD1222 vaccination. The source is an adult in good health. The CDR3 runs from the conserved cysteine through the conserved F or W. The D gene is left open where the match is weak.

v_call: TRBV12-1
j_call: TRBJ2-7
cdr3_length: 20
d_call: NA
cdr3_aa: CASSLAKGTDKFAGKWEQYF

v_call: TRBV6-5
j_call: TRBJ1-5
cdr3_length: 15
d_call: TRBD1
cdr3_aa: CASRGIFRGNQPQHF

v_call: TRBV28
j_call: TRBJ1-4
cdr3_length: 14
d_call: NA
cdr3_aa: CASEQGPRVGKLFF

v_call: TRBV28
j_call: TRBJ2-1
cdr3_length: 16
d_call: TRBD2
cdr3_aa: CASSSQTSGTYNEQFF

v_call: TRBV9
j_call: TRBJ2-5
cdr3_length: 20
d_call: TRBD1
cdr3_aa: CASSADGTGGAGPLGETQYF

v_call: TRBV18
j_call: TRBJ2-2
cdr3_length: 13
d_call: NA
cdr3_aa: CASSPLQGGELFF

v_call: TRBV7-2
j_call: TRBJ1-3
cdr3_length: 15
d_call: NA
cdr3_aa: CASSLRSGEGNTIYF

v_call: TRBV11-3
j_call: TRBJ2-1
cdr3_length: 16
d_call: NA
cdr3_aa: CASSFGTDFSYNEQFF

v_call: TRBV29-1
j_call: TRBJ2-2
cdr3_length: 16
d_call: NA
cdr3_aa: CSVPRQDIPNTGELFF

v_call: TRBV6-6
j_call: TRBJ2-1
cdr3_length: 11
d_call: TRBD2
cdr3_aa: CASSLAGMQFF

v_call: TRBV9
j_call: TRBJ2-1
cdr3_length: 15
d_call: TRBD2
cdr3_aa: CASSVGPSGNNEQFF

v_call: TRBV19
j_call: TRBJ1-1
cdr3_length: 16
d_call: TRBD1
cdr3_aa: CASSIRGDSRNTEAFF

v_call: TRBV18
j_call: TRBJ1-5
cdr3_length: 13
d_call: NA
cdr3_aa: CASSPGAGQPQHF